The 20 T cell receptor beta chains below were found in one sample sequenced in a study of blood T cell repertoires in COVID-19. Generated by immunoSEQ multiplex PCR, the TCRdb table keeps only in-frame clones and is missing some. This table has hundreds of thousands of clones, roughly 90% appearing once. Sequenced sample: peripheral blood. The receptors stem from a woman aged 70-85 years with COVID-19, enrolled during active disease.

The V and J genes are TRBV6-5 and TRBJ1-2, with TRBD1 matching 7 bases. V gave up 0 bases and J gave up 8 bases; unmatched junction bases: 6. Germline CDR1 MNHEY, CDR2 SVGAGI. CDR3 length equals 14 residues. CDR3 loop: CASSYSTGTGGYTF. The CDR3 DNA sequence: TGTGCCAGCAGTTACTCGACAGGGACGGGCGGCTACACCTTC.

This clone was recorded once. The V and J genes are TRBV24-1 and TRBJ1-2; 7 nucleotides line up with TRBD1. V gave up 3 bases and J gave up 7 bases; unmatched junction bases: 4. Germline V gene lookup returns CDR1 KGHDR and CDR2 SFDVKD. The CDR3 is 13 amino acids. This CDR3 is CATSDPDRLGYTF. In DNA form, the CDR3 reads TGTGCCACCAGTGATCCGGACAGGCTTGGCTACACCTTC.

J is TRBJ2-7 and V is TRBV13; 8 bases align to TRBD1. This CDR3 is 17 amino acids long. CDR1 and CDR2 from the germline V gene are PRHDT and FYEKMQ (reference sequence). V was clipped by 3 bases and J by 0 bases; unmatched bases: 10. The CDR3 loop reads CASSLSRGTGVSYEQYF. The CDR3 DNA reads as TGTGCCAGCAGCTTGTCCCGCGGGACAGGAGTCTCCTACGAGCAGTACTTC.

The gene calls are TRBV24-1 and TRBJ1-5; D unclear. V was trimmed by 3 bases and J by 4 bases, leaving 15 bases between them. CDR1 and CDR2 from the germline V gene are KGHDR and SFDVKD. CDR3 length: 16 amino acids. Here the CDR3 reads CATSDPQSLFNQPQHF. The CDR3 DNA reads TGTGCCACCAGTGATCCTCAGTCTCTTTTTAATCAGCCCCAGCATTTT.

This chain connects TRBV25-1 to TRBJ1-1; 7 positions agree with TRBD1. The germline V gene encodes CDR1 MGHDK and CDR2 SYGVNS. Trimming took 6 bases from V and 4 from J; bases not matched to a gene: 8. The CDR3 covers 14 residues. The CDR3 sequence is CASRETGLGTEAFF. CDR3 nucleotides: TGTGCCAGCAGAGAGACAGGGTTAGGCACTGAAGCTTTCTTT.

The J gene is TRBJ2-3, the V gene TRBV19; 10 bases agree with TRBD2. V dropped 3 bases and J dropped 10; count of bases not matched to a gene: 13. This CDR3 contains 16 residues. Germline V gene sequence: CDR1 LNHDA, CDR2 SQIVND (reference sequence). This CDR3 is CASSIQLAGPSIAQYF. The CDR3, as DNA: TGTGCCAGTAGTATTCAACTAGCGGGGCCCTCAATCGCGCAGTATTTT.

The CDR3 region has the DNA TGCGCCAGCAGTGGGCCCGGAGGTGGCTACGAGCAGTACTTC. It translates to CASSGPGGGYEQYF. The rearrangement uses TRBV10-2 and TRBJ2-7; D possibly corresponds to TRBD2 (5 bases). Looked up from germline, CDR1 is WSHSY and CDR2 is SAAADI. This CDR3 region has 14 residues. V dropped 4 bases and J dropped 3 bases, with 13 bases sitting between them.

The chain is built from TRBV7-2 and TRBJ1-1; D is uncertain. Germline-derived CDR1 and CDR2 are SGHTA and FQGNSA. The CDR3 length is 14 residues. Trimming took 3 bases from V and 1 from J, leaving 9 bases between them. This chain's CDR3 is CASSFGRENTEAFF. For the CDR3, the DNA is TGTGCCAGCAGCTTTGGGCGCGAGAACACTGAAGCTTTCTTT.

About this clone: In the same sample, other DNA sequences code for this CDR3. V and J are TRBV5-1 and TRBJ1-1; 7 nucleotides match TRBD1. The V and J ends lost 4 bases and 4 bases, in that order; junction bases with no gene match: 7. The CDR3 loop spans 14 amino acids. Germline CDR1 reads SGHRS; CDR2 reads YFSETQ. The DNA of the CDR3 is TGCGCCAGCAGCCTAAGGCAGGGGGGCACTGAAGCTTTCTTT. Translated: CASSLRQGGTEAFF.

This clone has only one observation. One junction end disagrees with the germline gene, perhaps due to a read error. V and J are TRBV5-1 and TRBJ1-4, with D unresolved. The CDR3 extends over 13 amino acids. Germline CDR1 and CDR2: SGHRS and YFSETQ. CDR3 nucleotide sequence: TGCGCCAGCAGATTGGCAGAAAATGAAAAACTGTTTTTT. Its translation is CASRLAENEKLFF.

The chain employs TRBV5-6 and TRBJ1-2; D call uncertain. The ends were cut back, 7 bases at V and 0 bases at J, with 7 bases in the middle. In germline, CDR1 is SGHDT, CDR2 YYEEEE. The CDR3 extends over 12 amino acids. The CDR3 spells CASGQTNYGYTF. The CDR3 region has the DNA TGTGCCAGCGGTCAGACTAACTATGGCTACACCTTC. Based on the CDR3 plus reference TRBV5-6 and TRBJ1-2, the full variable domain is DAGVTQSPTHLIKTRGQQVTLRCSPKSGHDTVSWYQQALGQGPQFIFQYYEEEERQRGNFPDRFSGHQFPNYSSELNVNALLLGDSALYLCASGQTNYGYTFGSGTRLTVV.

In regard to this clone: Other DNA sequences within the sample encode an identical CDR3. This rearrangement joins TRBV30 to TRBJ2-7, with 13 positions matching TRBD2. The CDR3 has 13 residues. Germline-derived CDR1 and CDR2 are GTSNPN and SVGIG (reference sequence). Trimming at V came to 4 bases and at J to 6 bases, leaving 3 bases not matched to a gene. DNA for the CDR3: TGTGCCTGGACTCGGACTAGCGGGGGCGAGCAGTACTTC. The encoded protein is CAWTRTSGGEQYF.

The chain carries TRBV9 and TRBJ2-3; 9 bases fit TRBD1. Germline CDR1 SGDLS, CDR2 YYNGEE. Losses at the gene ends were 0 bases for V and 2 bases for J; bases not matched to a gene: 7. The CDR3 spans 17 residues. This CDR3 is CASSVEEGTGTTDTQYF. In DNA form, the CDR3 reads TGTGCCAGCAGCGTAGAAGAGGGGACAGGGACCACAGATACGCAGTATTTT.

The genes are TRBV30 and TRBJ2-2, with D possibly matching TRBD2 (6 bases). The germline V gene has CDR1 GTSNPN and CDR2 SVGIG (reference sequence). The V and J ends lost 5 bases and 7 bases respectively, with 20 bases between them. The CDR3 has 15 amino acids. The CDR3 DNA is TGTGCCTGGGCAAAAACGGGACTCCACGGCGGGGAGCTGTTTTTT. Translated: CAWAKTGLHGGELFF.

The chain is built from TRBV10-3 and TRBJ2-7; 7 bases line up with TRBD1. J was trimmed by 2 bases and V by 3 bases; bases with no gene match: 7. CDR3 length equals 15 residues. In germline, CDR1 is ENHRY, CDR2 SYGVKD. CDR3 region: CAISDQRTGAYEQYF. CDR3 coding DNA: TGTGCCATCAGTGACCAACGGACAGGAGCCTACGAGCAGTACTTC.

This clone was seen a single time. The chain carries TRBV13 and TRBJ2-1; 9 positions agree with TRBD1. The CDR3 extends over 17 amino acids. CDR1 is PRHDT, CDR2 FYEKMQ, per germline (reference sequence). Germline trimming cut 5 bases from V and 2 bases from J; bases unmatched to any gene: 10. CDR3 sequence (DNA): TGTGCCAGCAGCCCCACCATGGGACAGGGAACCTACAATGAGCAGTTCTTC. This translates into CASSPTMGQGTYNEQFF.

The CDR3 DNA reads TGTGCCAGCAGCCCCCGGGGGGCTGGAGGTGGCTACACCTTC. It translates to CASSPRGAGGGYTF. The chain uses TRBV3-1 (or the pseudogene TRBV3-2) and TRBJ1-2; D possibly corresponds to TRBD1 (6 bases). The V gene lost 4 bases and the J gene lost 7 bases, with 16 bases spanning the gap. Germline V gives CDR1 LGHDT, CDR2 YNNKEL (reference sequence). The CDR3 extends over 14 amino acids.

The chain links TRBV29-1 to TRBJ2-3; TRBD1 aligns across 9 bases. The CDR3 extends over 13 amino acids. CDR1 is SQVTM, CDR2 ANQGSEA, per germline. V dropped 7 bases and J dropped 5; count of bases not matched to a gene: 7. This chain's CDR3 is CSGRDRDGDTQYF. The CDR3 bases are TGCAGCGGACGGGACAGGGATGGAGATACGCAGTATTTT.

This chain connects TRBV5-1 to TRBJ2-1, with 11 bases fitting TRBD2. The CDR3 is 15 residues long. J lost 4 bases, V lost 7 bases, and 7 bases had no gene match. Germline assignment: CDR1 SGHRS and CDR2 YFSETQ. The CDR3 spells CASFPTSGGYNEQFF. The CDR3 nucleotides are TGCGCCAGCTTTCCAACTAGCGGGGGATACAATGAGCAGTTCTTC.

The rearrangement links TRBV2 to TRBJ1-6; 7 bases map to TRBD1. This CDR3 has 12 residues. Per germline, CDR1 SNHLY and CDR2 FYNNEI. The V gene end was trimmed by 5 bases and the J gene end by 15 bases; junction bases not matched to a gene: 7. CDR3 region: CASSRDRELLHF. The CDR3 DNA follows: TGTGCCAGCAGTCGCGACAGGGAGCTCCTCCACTTT.